This T cell receptor (beta chain) was sequenced in a study of human T cells and chemical hapten exposure. TCRdb re-derived calls from the RACE reads in MiXCR, one entry per CDR3 protein. This sample has 40,000 to 45,000 distinct CDR3 sequences, with more than 8.5% found just once. Time point meaning: patch test 2, 6 weeks after DPC sensitization. As for treatment: therapeutic diphenylcyclopropenone sensitization with weekly scalp DPC. This clonotype was counted many times. This CDR3 region has 14 residues. The V end was cut by 3 bases, the J end by 5 bases, with 10 bases between. Germline assignment: CDR1 SEHNR and CDR2 FQNEAQ (reference sequence).

Sample: whole blood, taken in connection with sensitization to the hapten diphenylcyclopropenone (DPC). The chain is built from TRBV7-9 and TRBJ1-4; D not resolved. The sequence was collected from a middle-aged woman with alopecia areata. Some clones in this sample may be carry-over from other donors' samples. The CDR3 DNA reads as TGTGCCAGCAGCTTGGAGGCCCAAAATGAAAAACTGTTTTTT. Its protein product is CASSLEAQNEKLFF.